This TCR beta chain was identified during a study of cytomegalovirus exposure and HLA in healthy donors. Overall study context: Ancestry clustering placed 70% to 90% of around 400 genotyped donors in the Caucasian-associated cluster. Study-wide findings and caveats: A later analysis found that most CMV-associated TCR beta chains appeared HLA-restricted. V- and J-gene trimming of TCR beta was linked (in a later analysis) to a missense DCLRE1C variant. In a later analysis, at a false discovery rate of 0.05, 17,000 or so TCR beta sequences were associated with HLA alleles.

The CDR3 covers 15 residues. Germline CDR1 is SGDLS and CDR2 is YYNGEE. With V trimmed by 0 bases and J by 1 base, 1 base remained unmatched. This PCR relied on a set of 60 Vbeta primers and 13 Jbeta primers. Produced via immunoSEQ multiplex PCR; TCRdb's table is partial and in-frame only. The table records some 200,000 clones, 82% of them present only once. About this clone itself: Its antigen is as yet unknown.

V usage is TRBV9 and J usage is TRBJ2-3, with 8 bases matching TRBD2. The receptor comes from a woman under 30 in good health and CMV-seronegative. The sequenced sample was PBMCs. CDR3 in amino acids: CASSVERGRTDTQYF. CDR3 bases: TGTGCCAGCAGCGTAGAGCGGGGGCGCACAGATACGCAGTATTTT.